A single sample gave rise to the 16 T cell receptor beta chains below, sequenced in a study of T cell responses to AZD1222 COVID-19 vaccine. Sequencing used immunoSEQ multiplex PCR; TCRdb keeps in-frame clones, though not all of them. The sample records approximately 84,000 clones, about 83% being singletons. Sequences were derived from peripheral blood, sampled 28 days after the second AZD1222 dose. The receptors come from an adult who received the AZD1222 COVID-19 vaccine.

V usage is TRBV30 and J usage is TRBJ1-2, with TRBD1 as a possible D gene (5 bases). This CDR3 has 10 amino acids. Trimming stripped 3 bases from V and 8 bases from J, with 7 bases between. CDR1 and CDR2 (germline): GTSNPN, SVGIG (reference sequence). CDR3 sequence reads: CAWRKGGYTF. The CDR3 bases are TGTGCCTGGAGGAAGGGGGGCTACACCTTC.

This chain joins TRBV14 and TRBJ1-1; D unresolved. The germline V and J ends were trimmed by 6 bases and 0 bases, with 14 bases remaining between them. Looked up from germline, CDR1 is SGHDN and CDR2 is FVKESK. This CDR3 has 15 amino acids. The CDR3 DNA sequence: TGTGCCAGCAGAGTAGACGGACGACTGAACACTGAAGCTTTCTTT. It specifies CASRVDGRLNTEAFF.

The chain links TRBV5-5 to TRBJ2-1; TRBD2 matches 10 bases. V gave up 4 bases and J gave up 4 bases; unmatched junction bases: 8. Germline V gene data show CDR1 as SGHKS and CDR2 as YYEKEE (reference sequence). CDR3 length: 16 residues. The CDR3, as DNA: TGTGCCAGCAGCCGAATCCTAGCGGGAGCTTACAATGAGCAGTTCTTC. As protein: CASSRILAGAYNEQFF.

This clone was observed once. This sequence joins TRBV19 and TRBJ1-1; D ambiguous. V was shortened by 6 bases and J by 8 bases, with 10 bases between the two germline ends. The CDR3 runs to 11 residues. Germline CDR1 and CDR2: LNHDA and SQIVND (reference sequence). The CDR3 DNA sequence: TGTGCCAGTAGGACGCTCCACGAAGCTTTCTTT. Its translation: CASRTLHEAFF.

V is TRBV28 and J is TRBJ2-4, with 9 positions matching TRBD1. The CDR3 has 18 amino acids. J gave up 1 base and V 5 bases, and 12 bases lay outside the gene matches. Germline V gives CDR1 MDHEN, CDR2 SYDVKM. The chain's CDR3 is CASSLGTGIGPAKNIQYF. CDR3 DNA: TGTGCCAGCAGTCTCGGGACAGGGATCGGTCCGGCCAAAAACATTCAGTACTTC.

This CDR3 reads CASSLAPQGGYNEQFF. DNA for the CDR3: TGTGCCAGCAGCTTGGCCCCACAGGGGGGTTACAATGAGCAGTTCTTC. V is TRBV5-5 and J is TRBJ2-1, with 8 bases that match TRBD1. CDR3 length: 16 amino acids. Trimming took 0 bases from V and 4 from J; bases not matched to a gene: 6. The germline gives CDR1 SGHKS, CDR2 YYEKEE (reference sequence).

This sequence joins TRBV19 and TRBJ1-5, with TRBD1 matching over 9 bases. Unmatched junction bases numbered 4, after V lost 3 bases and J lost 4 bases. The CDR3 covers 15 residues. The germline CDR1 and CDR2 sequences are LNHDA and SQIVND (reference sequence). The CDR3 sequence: CASSILTGGNQPQHF. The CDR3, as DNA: TGTGCCAGTAGTATTCTGACAGGGGGTAATCAGCCCCAGCATTTT. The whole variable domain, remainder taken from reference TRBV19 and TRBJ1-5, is DGGITQSPKYLFRKEGQNVTLSCEQNLNHDAMYWYRQDPGQGLRLIYYSQIVNDFQKGDIAEGYSVSREKKESFPLTVTSAQKNPTAFYLCASSILTGGNQPQHFGDGTRLSIL.

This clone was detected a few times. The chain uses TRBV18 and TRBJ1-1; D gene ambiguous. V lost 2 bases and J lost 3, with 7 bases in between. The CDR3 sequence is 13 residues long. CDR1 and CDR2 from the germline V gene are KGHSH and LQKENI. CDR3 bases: TGTGCCAGCTCACCAATTGGGGACACTGAAGCTTTCTTT. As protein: CASSPIGDTEAFF.

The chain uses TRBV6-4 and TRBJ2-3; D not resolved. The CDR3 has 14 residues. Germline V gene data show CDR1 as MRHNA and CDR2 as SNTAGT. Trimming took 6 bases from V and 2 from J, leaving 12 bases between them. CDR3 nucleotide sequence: TGTGCCAGCAGCCCTGACAAGTTCACAGATACGCAGTATTTT. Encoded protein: CASSPDKFTDTQYF.

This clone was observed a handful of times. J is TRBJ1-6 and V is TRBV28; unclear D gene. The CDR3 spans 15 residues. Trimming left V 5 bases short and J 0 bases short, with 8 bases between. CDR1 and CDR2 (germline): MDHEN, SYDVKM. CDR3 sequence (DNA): TGTGCCAGCAGTCGAACACACTCCTATAATTCACCCCTCCACTTT. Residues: CASSRTHSYNSPLHF.

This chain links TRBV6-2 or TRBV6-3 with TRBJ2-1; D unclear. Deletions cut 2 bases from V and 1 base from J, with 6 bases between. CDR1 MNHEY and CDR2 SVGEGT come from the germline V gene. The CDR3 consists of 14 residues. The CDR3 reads CASSYGGSYNEQFF. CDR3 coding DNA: TGTGCCAGCAGTTACGGCGGATCCTACAATGAGCAGTTCTTC.

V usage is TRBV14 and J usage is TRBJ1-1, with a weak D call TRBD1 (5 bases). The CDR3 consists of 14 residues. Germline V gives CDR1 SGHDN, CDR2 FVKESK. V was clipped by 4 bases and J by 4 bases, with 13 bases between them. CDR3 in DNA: TGTGCCAGCAGCCCTGGACCCGGGGGCACTGAAGCTTTCTTT. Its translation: CASSPGPGGTEAFF.

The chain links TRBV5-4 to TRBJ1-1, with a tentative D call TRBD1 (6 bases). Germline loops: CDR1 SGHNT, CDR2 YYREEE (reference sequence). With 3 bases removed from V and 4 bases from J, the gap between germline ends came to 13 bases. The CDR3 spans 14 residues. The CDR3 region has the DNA TGTGCCAGCAGCTCGCAGACAGGCCGCACTGAAGCTTTCTTT. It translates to CASSSQTGRTEAFF.

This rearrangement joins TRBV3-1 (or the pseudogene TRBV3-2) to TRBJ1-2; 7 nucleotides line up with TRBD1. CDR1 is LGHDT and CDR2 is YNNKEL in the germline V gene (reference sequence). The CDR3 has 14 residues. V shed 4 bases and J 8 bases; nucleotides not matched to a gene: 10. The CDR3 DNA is TGTGCCAGCAGCCCCTTGACAGGGAGAGAAGGCTACACCTTC. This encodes CASSPLTGREGYTF.

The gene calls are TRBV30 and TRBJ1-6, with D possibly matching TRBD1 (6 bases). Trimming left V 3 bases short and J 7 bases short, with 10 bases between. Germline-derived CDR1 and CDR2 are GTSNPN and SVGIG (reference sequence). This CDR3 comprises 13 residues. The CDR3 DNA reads TGTGCCTGGAGCACAGGGACCAATTCACCCCTCCACTTT. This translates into CAWSTGTNSPLHF. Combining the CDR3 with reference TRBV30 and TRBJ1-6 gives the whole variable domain SQTIHQWPATLVQPVGSPLSLECTVEGTSNPNLYWYRQAAGRGLQLLFYSVGIGQISSEVPQNLSASRPQDRQFILSSKKLLLSDSGFYLCAWSTGTNSPLHFGNGTRLTVT.

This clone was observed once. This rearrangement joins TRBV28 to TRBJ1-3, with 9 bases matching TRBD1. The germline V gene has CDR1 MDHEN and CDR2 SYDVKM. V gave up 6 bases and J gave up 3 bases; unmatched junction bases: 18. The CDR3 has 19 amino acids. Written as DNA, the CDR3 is TGTGCCAGCAGCTTCCCATCGGACAGGGGAGGCTTTTTTGGAAACACCATATATTTT. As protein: CASSFPSDRGGFFGNTIYF.